This T cell receptor beta chain is drawn from a study of T-cell reconstitution after alpha-beta-depleted transplantation in children. This clonotype appeared a few times. It was with unique molecular identifiers that the TCRbeta library was prepared. Each CDR3 protein is one row after TCRdb ran MiXCR on the PCR reads. Of fewer than 400,000 distinct CDR3 sequences in the sample, roughly 21% are singletons; the top ten hold about 3.8%. V lost 1 base to trimming and J lost 6 bases, with 13 bases between them. This CDR3 spans 15 amino acids. CDR1 and CDR2 from the germline V gene are SEHNR and FQNEAQ (reference sequence).

This clonotype originated in a human donor who donated a stem cell graft to a child with acute myeloid leukemia. The chain has TRBV7-9 and TRBJ2-1; D may match TRBD1 or TRBD2 (5 bases each). Sequenced material: PBMCs from the stem cell graft donor, taken from the stem cell graft. The CDR3, as DNA: TGTGCCAGCAGCTTAGTGTCAGGGACGGGCAATGAGCAGTTCTTC. Translating gives CASSLVSGTGNEQFF.